These 20 T cell receptor beta chains were all obtained from the same sample, sequenced in a study of Tregs in tolerant kidney transplant recipients. Libraries were prepared by immunoSEQ multiplex PCR; TCRdb keeps only in-frame clonotypes and omits some of them. Among about 120,000 clones, approximately 90% were seen once, and the ten largest hold approximately 0.59%. Sequenced: CD4+ T cells from blood. Every receptor here comes from a human donor in good health.

V and J are TRBV5-8 and TRBJ1-5; TRBD1 aligns across 9 bases. J gave up 7 bases and V 4 bases, and 9 bases lay outside the gene matches. The CDR3 loop spans 15 amino acids. Germline-derived CDR1 and CDR2 are SGHTS and YDEGEE. In nucleotides, the CDR3 is TGTGCCAGCAGCCCGCTCTGGACAGGGGTACAGCCCCAGCATTTT. It codes for CASSPLWTGVQPQHF.

This rearrangement joins TRBV6-5 to TRBJ2-1; D perhaps matches TRBD1 (6 bases). The germline V gene encodes CDR1 MNHEY and CDR2 SVGAGI. V shed 5 bases and J shed 3 bases, with 14 bases lying between them. The length of the CDR3 is 15 residues. The CDR3: CASSRDIRDYNEQFF. The DNA of the CDR3 is TGTGCCAGCAGTCGGGACATTCGTGACTACAATGAGCAGTTCTTC.

The CDR3 DNA reads TGTGCCAGCAGCTCCTACGGGGGGACATACGAGCAGTACTTC. The encoded protein is CASSSYGGTYEQYF. The chain uses TRBV5-4 and TRBJ2-7, with a possible D match to TRBD2 (7 bases). Germline loops: CDR1 SGHNT, CDR2 YYREEE (reference sequence). There are 14 residues in the CDR3. V lost 3 bases and J lost 4, with 14 bases in between.

The chain employs TRBV5-5 and TRBJ2-7; 7 nucleotides agree with TRBD1. J gave up 2 bases and V 4 bases, and 9 bases lay outside the gene matches. The CDR3 runs to 15 residues. The germline V gene encodes CDR1 SGHKS and CDR2 YYEKEE (reference sequence). The CDR3 coding sequence is TGTGCCAGCAGCGCCGCTGACAGGGCCGCCTACGAGCAGTACTTC. Translation gives CASSAADRAAYEQYF.

The gene calls are TRBV7-9 and TRBJ2-1; 9 bases line up with TRBD1. Germline CDR1 reads SEHNR; CDR2 reads FQNEAQ (reference sequence). CDR3 size: 15 residues. Unmatched junction bases numbered 8, after V lost 5 bases and J lost 6 bases. The CDR3 reads CASSVTGTGINEQFF. The CDR3 coding sequence is TGTGCCAGCAGCGTTACCGGGACAGGGATCAATGAGCAGTTCTTC. Full variable domain (outside the CDR3, taken from reference TRBV7-9 and TRBJ2-1): DTGVSQNPRHKITKRGQNVTFRCDPISEHNRLYWYRQTLGQGPEFLTYFQNEAQLEKSRLLSDRFSAERPKGSFSTLEIQRTEQGDSAMYLCASSVTGTGINEQFFGPGTRLTVL.

This clone was counted between two and nine times. Other nucleotide sequences from this sample produce the same CDR3. CDR3 sequence (DNA): TGTGCCAGCAGCCCATCTACGGGCAATTCACCCCTCCACTTT. Its protein product is CASSPSTGNSPLHF. J is TRBJ1-6 and V is TRBV7-9; D is unclear. With 5 bases removed from V and 7 bases from J, the gap between germline ends came to 12 bases. This CDR3 is 14 amino acids long. Germline V gives CDR1 SEHNR, CDR2 FQNEAQ (reference sequence).

J is TRBJ1-3 and V is TRBV10-2, with D perhaps TRBD1 (5 bases). The CDR3 loop spans 11 amino acids. Trimming left V 3 bases short and J 8 bases short, with 5 bases between. The germline V gene encodes CDR1 WSHSY and CDR2 SAAADI. CDR3 protein: CASSDRDTIYF. The CDR3 nucleotides read TGCGCCAGCAGTGACAGGGACACCATATATTTT.

CDR3 sequence reads: CASSPARGGETQYF. Here the CDR3 DNA reads TGTGCCAGCAGCCCCGCACGGGGCGGAGAGACCCAGTACTTC. This sequence joins TRBV11-2 and TRBJ2-5; D possibly matches TRBD1 or TRBD2 (5 bases each). Looked up from germline, CDR1 is SGHAT and CDR2 is FQNNGV. The CDR3 covers 14 residues. The ends were cut back, 5 bases at V and 4 bases at J, with 14 bases in the middle.

V usage is TRBV4-1 and J usage is TRBJ1-1; tentative D call: TRBD1 (5 bases). Germline assignment: CDR1 MGHRA and CDR2 YSYEKL. The V and J ends lost 1 base and 8 bases respectively, with 17 bases between them. The CDR3 loop spans 15 amino acids. As DNA, the CDR3 is TGCGCCAGCAGCCAAGGGCTTGTAGGGGTACGAGAAGCTTTCTTT. Encoded protein: CASSQGLVGVREAFF.

The V and J genes are TRBV18 and TRBJ2-5, with unresolved D. The germline V and J ends were trimmed by 3 bases and 5 bases, with 10 bases remaining between them. Germline assignment: CDR1 KGHSH and CDR2 LQKENI. The length of the CDR3 is 13 residues. CDR3 DNA sequence: TGTGCCAGCTCACCGTCGGACGGCGAGACCCAGTACTTC. Translation gives CASSPSDGETQYF.

The chain is built from TRBV14 and TRBJ2-1, with a tentative D call TRBD2 (6 bases). The CDR3 consists of 15 residues. V shed 0 bases and J shed 8 bases, with 14 bases lying between them. Germline CDR1 reads SGHDN; CDR2 reads FVKESK. The CDR3 spells CASSQDWGVIHEQFF. CDR3 DNA sequence: TGTGCCAGCAGCCAAGATTGGGGGGTCATCCATGAGCAGTTCTTC.

V usage is TRBV29-1 and J usage is TRBJ2-6, with unresolved D. CDR1 and CDR2 (germline): SQVTM, ANQGSEA. The CDR3 length is 12 residues. With 5 bases removed from V and 3 bases from J, the gap between germline ends came to 5 bases. The CDR3 sequence: CSVSSGANVLTF. In nucleotides, the CDR3 is TGCAGCGTTTCGAGTGGGGCCAACGTCCTGACTTTC.

The J gene is TRBJ2-2, the V gene TRBV7-9; D possibly uses TRBD1 or TRBD2 (9 bases each). The CDR3 is made up of 19 amino acids. With 8 bases removed from V and 5 bases from J, the gap between germline ends came to 30 bases. Germline CDR1 reads SEHNR; CDR2 reads FQNEAQ (reference sequence). The CDR3 DNA reads as TGTGCCAGCTCCGGGGCGAGGACAGGGGCTAGCGGGGTGACCGGGGAGCTGTTTTTT. Translated, it gives CASSGARTGASGVTGELFF.

V and J are TRBV6-1 and TRBJ1-1; maybe TRBD1 (5 bases). The CDR3 runs to 14 residues. Trimming took off 6 bases at V and 2 bases at J, with 13 bases between the two ends. Germline V gene sequence: CDR1 MNHNS, CDR2 SASEGT. The CDR3 sequence is CASSTGGGNTEAFF. CDR3 nucleotide sequence: TGTGCCAGCAGCACGGGGGGAGGAAACACTGAAGCTTTCTTT.

This chain connects TRBV18 to TRBJ2-7; possibly TRBD1 or TRBD2 for D (5 bases each). Trimming took 0 bases from V and 2 from J, leaving 14 bases between them. The CDR3 has 16 amino acids. Per the germline V gene, CDR1 is KGHSH and CDR2 is LQKENI. CDR3 sequence (DNA): TGTGCCAGCTCACCACCCCCGGGACGCAGGCCCTACGAGCAGTACTTC. Protein sequence: CASSPPPGRRPYEQYF.

The chain carries TRBV5-1 and TRBJ1-4; tentatively, D is TRBD1 (5 bases). The CDR3 consists of 15 residues. V lost 0 bases to trimming and J lost 5 bases, with 11 bases between them. Germline CDR1 and CDR2: SGHRS and YFSETQ. DNA for the CDR3: TGCGCCAGCAGCTTGGCCGGGGGTGGGAATGAAAAACTGTTTTTT. Residues: CASSLAGGGNEKLFF.

The chain is built from TRBV10-3 and TRBJ2-5; D could derive from TRBD1 or TRBD2 (5 bases each). The germline V gene encodes CDR1 ENHRY and CDR2 SYGVKD. The CDR3 runs to 17 residues. With 0 bases removed from V and 5 bases from J, the gap between germline ends came to 19 bases. In DNA form, the CDR3 reads TGTGCCATCAGTGAGTCGGAACTCAGCCAGGGAGAGGAGACCCAGTACTTC. Its protein product is CAISESELSQGEETQYF.

The chain carries TRBV30 and TRBJ2-2; TRBD1 matches 7 bases. The germline gives CDR1 GTSNPN, CDR2 SVGIG (reference sequence). This CDR3 is built from 13 residues. The junction had 4 bases not matched to a gene; V was cut back by 3 bases and J by 6 bases. The CDR3 nucleotides read TGTGCCTGGAGCCTCGACAGGGCCGGGGAGCTGTTTTTT. This translates into CAWSLDRAGELFF.

The chain carries TRBV6-4 and TRBJ2-7, with TRBD1 matching over 10 bases. After removal of 6 bases from V and 3 bases from J, the junction contained 8 bases not matched to a gene. This CDR3 region has 15 residues. Germline CDR1 and CDR2: MRHNA and SNTAGT. This CDR3 is CASSAGTGANYEQYF. In DNA, the CDR3 is TGTGCCAGCAGCGCTGGGACAGGGGCGAACTACGAGCAGTACTTC.

V is TRBV7-3 and J is TRBJ2-2; D is unclear. V was shortened by 5 bases and J by 1 base, with 14 bases between the two germline ends. CDR1 and CDR2 from the germline V gene are SGHTA and FQGTGA. The CDR3 has 16 residues. CDR3: CASSRLPPGNTGELFF. The CDR3 coding sequence is TGTGCCAGCAGCCGGTTGCCCCCAGGGAACACCGGGGAGCTGTTTTTT.